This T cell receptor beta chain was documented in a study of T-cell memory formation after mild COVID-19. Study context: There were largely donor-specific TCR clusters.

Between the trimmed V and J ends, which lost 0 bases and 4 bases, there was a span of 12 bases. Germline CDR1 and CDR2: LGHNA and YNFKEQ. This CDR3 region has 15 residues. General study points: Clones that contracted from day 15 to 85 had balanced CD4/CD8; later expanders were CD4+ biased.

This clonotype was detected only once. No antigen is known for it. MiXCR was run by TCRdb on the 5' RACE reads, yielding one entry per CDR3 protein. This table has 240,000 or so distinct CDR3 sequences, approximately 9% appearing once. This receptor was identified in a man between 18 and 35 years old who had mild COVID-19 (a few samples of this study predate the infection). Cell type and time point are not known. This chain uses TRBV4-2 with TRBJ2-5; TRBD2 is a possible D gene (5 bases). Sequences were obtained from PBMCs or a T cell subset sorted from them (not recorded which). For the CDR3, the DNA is TGTGCCAGCAGCCAAGATCTTCGTGGGAGAGAGACCCAGTACTTC. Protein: CASSQDLRGRETQYF.